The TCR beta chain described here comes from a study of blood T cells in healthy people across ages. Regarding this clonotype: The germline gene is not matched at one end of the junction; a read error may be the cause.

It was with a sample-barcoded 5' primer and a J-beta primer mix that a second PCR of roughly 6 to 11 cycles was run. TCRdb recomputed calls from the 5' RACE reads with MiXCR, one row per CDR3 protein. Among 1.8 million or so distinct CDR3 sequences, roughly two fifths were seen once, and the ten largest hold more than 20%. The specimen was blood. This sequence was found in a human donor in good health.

The CDR3 loop reads CASSLGHQDGTKYF. CDR3 nucleotide sequence: TGCGCCAGCAGCCTCGGACACCAGGATGGGACCAAGTACTTC. The rearrangement uses TRBV5-1 and TRBJ2-5; D possibly matches TRBD1 or TRBD2 (5 bases each). The V gene's germline CDR1 is SGHRS and CDR2 YFSETQ. The CDR3 loop spans 14 amino acids.